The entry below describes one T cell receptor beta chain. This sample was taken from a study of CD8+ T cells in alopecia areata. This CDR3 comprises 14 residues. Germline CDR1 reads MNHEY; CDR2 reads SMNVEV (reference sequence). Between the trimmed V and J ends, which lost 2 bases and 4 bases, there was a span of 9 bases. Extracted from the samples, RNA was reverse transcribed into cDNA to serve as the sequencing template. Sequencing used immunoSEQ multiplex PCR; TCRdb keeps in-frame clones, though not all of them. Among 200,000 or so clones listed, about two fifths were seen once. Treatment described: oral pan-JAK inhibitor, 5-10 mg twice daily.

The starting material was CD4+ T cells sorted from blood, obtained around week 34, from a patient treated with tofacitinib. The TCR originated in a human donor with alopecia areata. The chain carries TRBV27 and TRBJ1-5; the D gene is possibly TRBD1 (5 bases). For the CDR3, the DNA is TGTGCCAGCAGTTTAAGACAGTCGAATCAGCCCCAGCATTTT. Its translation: CASSLRQSNQPQHF.